This T cell receptor (beta chain) came from a study of shared clonotypes between healthy human individuals. Overall study context: Aged 18 to 49, the donors were a couple of women and a few men. General observations from the study: Sequencing depth was a factor that was expected to affect clonotype sharing among donors.

Trimming left V 5 bases short and J 8 bases short, with 15 bases between. The CDR3 has 13 residues. Germline CDR1 reads SEHNR; CDR2 reads FQNEAQ (reference sequence). Comment on this clone: Its cognate antigen is unknown.

Only in-frame clones appear in the TCRdb table, and some are missing; sequencing was by immunoSEQ multiplex PCR. In the table there are roughly 660,000 clones, roughly 91% of which are singletons. V gene TRBV7-9 combines with J gene TRBJ1-2, with unresolved D. Sequenced input: memory CD8+ T cells from PBMCs. This sample's subset: CD45RO+ cells pooled with CCR7-negative TemRA cells. The receptor was isolated from a man between 18 and 29 years old in good health. Some clones in this sample may be carry-over from other donors' samples. The CDR3 protein is CASSQTGQLGYTF. In nucleotides, the CDR3 is TGTGCCAGCAGCCAAACCGGCCAGCTCGGCTACACCTTC.